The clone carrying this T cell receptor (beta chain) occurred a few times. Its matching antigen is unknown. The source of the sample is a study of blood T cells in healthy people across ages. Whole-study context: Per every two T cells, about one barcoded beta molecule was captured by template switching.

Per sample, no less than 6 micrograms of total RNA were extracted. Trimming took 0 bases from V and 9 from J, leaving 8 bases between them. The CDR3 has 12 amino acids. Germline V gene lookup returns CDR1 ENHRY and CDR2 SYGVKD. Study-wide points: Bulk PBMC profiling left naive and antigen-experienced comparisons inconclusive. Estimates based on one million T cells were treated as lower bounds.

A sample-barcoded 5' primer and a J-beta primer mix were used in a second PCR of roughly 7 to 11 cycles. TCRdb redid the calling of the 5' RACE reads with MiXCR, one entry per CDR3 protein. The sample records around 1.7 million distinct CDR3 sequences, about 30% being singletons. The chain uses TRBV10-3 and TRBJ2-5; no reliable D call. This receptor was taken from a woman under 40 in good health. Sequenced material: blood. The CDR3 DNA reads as TGTGCCATCAGTGAGTCCGGAAAGGCCCAGTACTTC. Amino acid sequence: CAISESGKAQYF.